The rows below give T cell receptor beta chains drawn from one sample of a study of Ad26.COV2.S vaccination and SARS-CoV-2 variants. Produced via immunoSEQ multiplex PCR; TCRdb's table is partial and in-frame only. The table has some 480,000 clones, roughly 89% seen once. The sequencing used peripheral blood, collected in a trial of Ad26.COV2.S vaccine versus placebo. The receptors were gathered from a person aged 18 to 65 who received the Ad26.COV2.S COVID-19 vaccine or a placebo. Each CDR3 is given with its conserved first and last residue. The D gene is left open where the match is weak. Part of the rows lack a size; the others show once, few, many or a class for expanded clones.

- | TRBJ1-1 | TRBV10-3 | - | CAISSNTEAFF | TGTGCCATCAGTTCAAACACTGAAGCTTTCTTT
- | TRBJ1-1 | TRBV5-1 | - | CASSLGTYTEAFF | TGCGCCAGCAGCCTAGGGACTTACACTGAAGCTTTCTTT
- | TRBJ2-1 | TRBV4-1 | - | CASSLQESSYNEQFF | TGCGCCAGCAGCCTGCAGGAAAGCTCCTACAATGAGCAGTTCTTC
many | TRBJ2-1 | TRBV10-3 | TRBD2 | CAISDSRQAGLAGGPGFNEQFF | TGTGCCATCAGTGATTCCCGACAGGCGGGACTAGCGGGAGGGCCGGGTTTCAATGAGCAGTTCTTC
- | TRBJ1-5 | TRBV28 | - | CASQAPTHYSNQPQHF | TGTGCCAGCCAAGCCCCAACCCATTATAGCAATCAGCCCCAGCATTTT
- | TRBJ2-1 | TRBV7-8 | - | CASSPPGNNEQFF | TGTGCCAGCAGCCCGCCTGGGAACAATGAGCAGTTCTTC
once | TRBJ2-7 | TRBV30 | - | CAWSPDWGYEQYF | TGTGCCTGGAGTCCAGACTGGGGCTACGAGCAGTACTTC
- | TRBJ1-4 | TRBV7-2 | TRBD1 | CASSLSGTGGRNEKLFF | TGTGCCAGCAGCTTAAGTGGGACAGGGGGCCGCAATGAAAAACTGTTTTTT
few | TRBJ1-2 | TRBV30 | - | CAWSHRGNYYGYTF | TGTGCCTGGAGTCACCGGGGGAACTACTATGGCTACACCTTC
few | TRBJ1-6 | TRBV11-2 | - | CASSRNREFYSPLHF | TGTGCCAGCAGCAGAAACAGGGAATTCTATTCACCCCTCCACTTT
- | TRBJ2-7 | TRBV27 | - | CASSLSGNSYEQYF | TGTGCCAGCAGCCTTAGCGGAAACTCCTACGAGCAGTACTTC
few | TRBJ1-6 | TRBV30 | - | CAWRAYYNSPLHF | TGTGCCTGGAGGGCCTACTATAATTCACCCCTCCACTTT
once | TRBJ2-1 | TRBV9 | - | CASSVGPVGQDEQFF | TGTGCCAGCAGCGTAGGCCCGGTTGGACAAGATGAGCAGTTCTTC
- | TRBJ1-1 | TRBV7-8 | - | CASTARVGRTEAFF | TGTGCCAGCACCGCCAGGGTCGGTCGCACTGAAGCTTTCTTT
- | TRBJ2-7 | TRBV9 | TRBD2 | CASGGDEYEQYF | TGTGCCAGCGGGGGGGACGAGTACGAGCAGTACTTC
- | TRBJ2-5 | TRBV7-2 | TRBD1 | CASSPDRGQAETQYF | TGTGCCAGCAGCCCGGACAGGGGGCAAGCGGAGACCCAGTACTTC
- | TRBJ2-2 | TRBV7-9 | - | CASSLLNTGELFF | TGTGCCAGCAGCTTACTCAACACCGGGGAGCTGTTTTTT
- | TRBJ2-1 | TRBV27 | - | CASSSPGSRGEQFF | TGTGCCAGCAGTTCCCCGGGGTCGCGGGGTGAGCAGTTCTTC
- | TRBJ1-1 | TRBV3-1/TRBV3-2 | - | CASSPGGAGTEAFF | TGTGCCAGCAGCCCCGGGGGCGCGGGCACTGAAGCTTTCTTT
- | TRBJ2-1 | TRBV7-9 | - | CASSLSVGEQFF | TGTGCCAGCAGCTTAAGTGTCGGGGAGCAGTTCTTC
- | TRBJ2-7 | TRBV30 | - | CALGLVEQYF | TGTGCGCTGGGGCTTGTCGAGCAGTACTTC
- | TRBJ2-7 | TRBV9 | - | CASSPSGDMYEQYF | TGTGCCAGCAGCCCCTCAGGAGATATGTACGAGCAGTACTTC
- | TRBJ1-2 | TRBV6-5 | TRBD1 | CASSSSGTGGGYTF | TGTGCCAGCAGCTCCTCCGGGACAGGTGGGGGCTACACCTTC
- | TRBJ2-3 | TRBV7-3 | - | CASSLMDGTDTQYF | TGTGCCAGCAGCTTAATGGACGGAACAGATACGCAGTATTTT
once | TRBJ1-1 | TRBV9 | - | CASSVASGGAHTEAFF | TGTGCCAGCAGCGTAGCTTCGGGAGGGGCCCACACTGAAGCTTTCTTT
few | TRBJ2-7 | TRBV7-9 | TRBD2 | CASSKTPGGQIYEQYF | TGTGCCAGCAGTAAAACCCCGGGGGGGCAGATCTACGAGCAGTACTTC
- | TRBJ2-1 | TRBV10-3 | - | CAIRVDLDYNEQFF | TGTGCCATCAGGGTGGATTTAGACTACAATGAGCAGTTCTTC
- | TRBJ2-7 | TRBV30 | - | CAWRAPALHFYEQYF | TGTGCCTGGAGGGCCCCAGCGCTCCATTTCTACGAGCAGTACTTC
- | TRBJ2-1 | TRBV7-3 | TRBD2 | CASSFAGGDNEQFF | TGTGCCAGCAGCTTCGCGGGAGGTGACAATGAGCAGTTCTTC
- | TRBJ2-7 | TRBV7-2 | - | CASSPGLGGYEQYF | TGTGCCAGCAGCCCTGGGTTGGGCGGCTACGAGCAGTACTTC
- | TRBJ1-1 | TRBV19 | TRBD1 | CASITGQGLVGTEAFF | TGTGCCAGTATCACAGGACAGGGGCTCGTTGGGACTGAAGCTTTCTTT
- | TRBJ1-4 | TRBV4-3 | - | CASSRLGGSGSEKLFF | TGCGCCAGCAGCCGACTAGGGGGTTCCGGTTCTGAAAAACTGTTTTTT
- | TRBJ1-6 | TRBV7-2 | - | CASSLVRNPGSPLHF | TGTGCCAGCAGCTTAGTTAGAAATCCAGGTTCACCCCTCCACTTT
- | TRBJ2-3 | TRBV10-3 | TRBD2 | CAISVLPPGTGLAGASDTQYF | TGTGCCATCAGTGTCCTCCCTCCGGGAACGGGACTAGCGGGAGCATCAGATACGCAGTATTTT
- | TRBJ2-1 | TRBV10-3 | - | CAISRGPITPWVQFF | TGTGCCATCAGCAGAGGGCCTATTACCCCTTGGGTGCAGTTCTTC
- | TRBJ2-1 | TRBV11-2 | - | CASSRGMQNNEQFF | TGTGCCAGCAGCCGCGGGATGCAAAACAATGAGCAGTTCTTC
- | TRBJ2-7 | TRBV27 | TRBD2 | CASSFTNTSGSSYEQYF | TGTGCCAGCAGTTTCACAAACACTAGCGGGTCCTCCTACGAGCAGTACTTC
once | TRBJ2-6 | TRBV5-1 | - | CASSLGGGGANVLTF | TGCGCCAGCAGCTTGGGAGGTGGTGGGGCCAACGTCCTGACTTTC
- | TRBJ1-2 | TRBV7-9 | - | CASSSTTMGITF | TGTGCCAGCAGCTCCACGACGATGGGGATCACCTTC
- | TRBJ2-7 | TRBV28 | - | CASSFGWGSYEQYF | TGTGCCAGCAGTTTTGGGTGGGGGTCCTACGAGCAGTACTTC
once | TRBJ2-1 | TRBV6-5 | - | CASSWVEDEQFF | TGTGCCAGCAGTTGGGTGGAGGATGAGCAGTTCTTC